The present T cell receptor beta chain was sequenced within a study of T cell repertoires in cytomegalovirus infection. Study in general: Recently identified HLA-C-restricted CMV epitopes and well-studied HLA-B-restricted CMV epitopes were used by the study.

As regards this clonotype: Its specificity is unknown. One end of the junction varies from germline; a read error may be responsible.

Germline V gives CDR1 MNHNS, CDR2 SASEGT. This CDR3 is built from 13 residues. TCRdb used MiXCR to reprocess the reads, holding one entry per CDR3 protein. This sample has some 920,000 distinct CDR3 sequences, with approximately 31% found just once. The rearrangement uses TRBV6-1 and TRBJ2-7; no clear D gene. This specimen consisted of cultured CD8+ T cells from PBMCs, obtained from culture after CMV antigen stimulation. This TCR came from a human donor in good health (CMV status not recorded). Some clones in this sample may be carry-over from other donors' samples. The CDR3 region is CASNEASSYEQYF. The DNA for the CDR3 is TGTGCCAGCAATGAAGCGAGTAGCTACGAGCAGTACTTC.